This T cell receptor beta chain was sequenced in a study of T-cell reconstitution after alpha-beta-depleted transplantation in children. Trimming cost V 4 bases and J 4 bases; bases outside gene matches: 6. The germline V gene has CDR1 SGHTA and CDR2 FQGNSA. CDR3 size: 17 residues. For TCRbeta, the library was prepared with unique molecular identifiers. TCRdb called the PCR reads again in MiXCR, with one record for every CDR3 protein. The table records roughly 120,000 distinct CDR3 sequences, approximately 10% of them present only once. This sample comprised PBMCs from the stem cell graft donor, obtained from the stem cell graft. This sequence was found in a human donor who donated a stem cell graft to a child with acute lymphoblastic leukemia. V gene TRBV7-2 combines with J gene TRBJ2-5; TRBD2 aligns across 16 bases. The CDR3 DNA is TGTGCCAGCAGCTCGGGACTAGCGGGAGGGCCGATAGAGACCCAGTACTTC. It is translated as CASSSGLAGGPIETQYF.